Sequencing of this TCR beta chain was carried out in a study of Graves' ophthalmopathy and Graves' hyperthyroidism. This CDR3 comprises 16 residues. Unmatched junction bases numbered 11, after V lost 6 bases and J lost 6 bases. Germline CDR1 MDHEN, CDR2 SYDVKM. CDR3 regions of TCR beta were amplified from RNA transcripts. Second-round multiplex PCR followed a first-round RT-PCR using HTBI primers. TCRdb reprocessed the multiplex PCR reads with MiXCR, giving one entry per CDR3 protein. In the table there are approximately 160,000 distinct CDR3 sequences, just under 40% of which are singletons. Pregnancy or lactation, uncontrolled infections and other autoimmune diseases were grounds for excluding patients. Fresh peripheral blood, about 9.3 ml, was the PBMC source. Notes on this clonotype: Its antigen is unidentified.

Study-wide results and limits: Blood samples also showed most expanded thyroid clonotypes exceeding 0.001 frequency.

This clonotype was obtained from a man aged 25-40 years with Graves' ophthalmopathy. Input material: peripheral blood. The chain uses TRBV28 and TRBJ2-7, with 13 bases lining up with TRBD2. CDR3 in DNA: TGTGCCAGCAGGCTTCCCGGACTAGCGGGAGATGGCGAGCAGTACTTC. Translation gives CASRLPGLAGDGEQYF.